This T cell receptor (beta chain) came from a study of CD8 T cells in Susac syndrome. Random hexamers primed reverse transcription of about 0.45 to 1 ug RNA. Coverage of TCR beta CDR3 amplification by immunoSEQ multiplex PCR extended to 54 Vbeta and 13 Jbeta. TCRdb used MiXCR to reprocess the immunoSEQ multiplex PCR reads, holding one entry per CDR3 protein. Altogether under 550,000 distinct CDR3 sequences are present, around 83% being singletons, with the ten largest covering approximately 0.12%. The V gene's germline CDR1 is SNHLY and CDR2 FYNNEI. V was shortened by 6 bases and J by 4 bases, with 19 bases between the two germline ends. This CDR3 comprises 15 residues. The multiple sclerosis control cohort comprised treatment-naive individuals presenting with stable or active relapsing-remitting disease.

The chain recombines TRBV2 with TRBJ2-7; D is possibly TRBD1 (6 bases). This TCR was sampled from a human donor with multiple sclerosis. The sequencing input was CD8+ T cells from PBMCs. CDR3 DNA sequence: TGTGCCAGCAGAACATCGTACGTTAGGGGGTACGAGCAGTACTTC. It specifies CASRTSYVRGYEQYF. Supplemented by reference TRBV2 and TRBJ2-7, the full variable domain reads EPEVTQTPSHQVTQMGQEVILRCVPISNHLYFYWYRQILGQKVEFLVSFYNNEISEKSEIFDDQFSVERPDGSNFTLKIRSTKLEDSAMYFCASRTSYVRGYEQYFGPGTRLTVT.